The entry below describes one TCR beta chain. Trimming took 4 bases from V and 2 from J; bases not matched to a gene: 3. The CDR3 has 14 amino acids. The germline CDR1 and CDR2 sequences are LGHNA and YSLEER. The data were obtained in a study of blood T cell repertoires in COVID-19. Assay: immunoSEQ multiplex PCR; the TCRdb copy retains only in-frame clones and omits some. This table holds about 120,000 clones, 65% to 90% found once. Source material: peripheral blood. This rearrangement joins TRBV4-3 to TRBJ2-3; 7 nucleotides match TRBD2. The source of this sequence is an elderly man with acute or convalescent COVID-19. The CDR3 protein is CASSRDYLTDTQYF. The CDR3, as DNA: TGCGCCAGCAGCCGGGACTACCTCACAGATACGCAGTATTTT.